Below are 9 T cell receptor beta chains sequenced from a single sample in a study of blood T cell repertoires in COVID-19. Sequenced by immunoSEQ multiplex PCR; TCRdb stores in-frame clones only, minus some. The sample carries 200,000 to 300,000 clones, about nine tenths recorded once. The sample was PBMCs or T cells enriched from blood (not recorded which). The receptors derive from a man aged 40-49 years who had recovered from COVID-19.

The rearrangement uses TRBV3-1 (or the pseudogene TRBV3-2) and TRBJ2-1; 7 bases line up with TRBD1. In germline, CDR1 is LGHDT, CDR2 YNNKEL (reference sequence). CDR3 size: 12 residues. With V trimmed by 3 bases and J by 14 bases, 7 bases remained unmatched. The CDR3 sequence: CASSQPDRAKFF. The CDR3, as DNA: TGTGCCAGCAGCCAGCCAGACAGGGCAAAGTTCTTC.

Note on this clone: The germline gene is not matched at one end of the junction; a read error may be the cause. The chain carries TRBV19 and TRBJ2-2; tentatively, D is TRBD1 (6 bases). The CDR3 has 14 amino acids. Germline V gene sequence: CDR1 LNHDA, CDR2 SQIVND (reference sequence). This CDR3 is CASVRTANSGELFF. In nucleotides, the CDR3 is TGTGCCAGTGTCCGGACAGCGAACAGCGGGGAGCTGTTTTTT.

V usage is TRBV28 and J usage is TRBJ2-5; possible D gene TRBD1, 6 bases. The ends were cut back, 7 bases at V and 4 bases at J, with 16 bases in the middle. Germline lookup yields CDR1 MDHEN and CDR2 SYDVKM. The CDR3 is 14 residues long. CDR3 sequence: CASISPGVGETQYF. As DNA, the CDR3 is TGTGCCAGCATTTCCCCAGGGGTGGGAGAGACCCAGTACTTC.

The J gene is TRBJ2-1, the V gene TRBV2; D unresolved. Trimming left V 6 bases short and J 2 bases short, with 11 bases between. Germline CDR1 reads SNHLY; CDR2 reads FYNNEI. This CDR3 spans 14 amino acids. This CDR3 is CASRVTPPYNEQFF. In DNA, the CDR3 is TGTGCCAGCAGAGTCACTCCTCCCTACAATGAGCAGTTCTTC. Based on the CDR3 plus reference TRBV2 and TRBJ2-1, the full variable domain is EPEVTQTPSHQVTQMGQEVILRCVPISNHLYFYWYRQILGQKVEFLVSFYNNEISEKSEIFDDQFSVERPDGSNFTLKIRSTKLEDSAMYFCASRVTPPYNEQFFGPGTRLTVL.

This sequence joins TRBV30 and TRBJ2-7; no definite D call. The CDR3 contains 12 residues. Trimming removed 5 bases at V and 3 bases at J, with 11 bases between. Per the germline V gene, CDR1 is GTSNPN and CDR2 is SVGIG (reference sequence). CDR3 region: CAWEDKFYEQYF. DNA of the CDR3: TGTGCCTGGGAAGACAAATTCTACGAGCAGTACTTC.

The chain carries TRBV27 and TRBJ2-7; possibly TRBD1 for D (6 bases). V dropped 3 bases and J dropped 6 bases, with 12 bases sitting between them. Germline-derived CDR1 and CDR2 are MNHEY and SMNVEV (reference sequence). The length of the CDR3 is 13 residues. The CDR3 protein is CASSLNRASEQYF. The CDR3 region has the DNA TGTGCCAGCAGTTTGAACAGGGCCAGCGAGCAGTACTTC.

The genes are TRBV4-2 and TRBJ2-3, with 10 nucleotides matching TRBD1. V gave up 1 base and J gave up 6 bases; unmatched junction bases: 7. There are 16 residues in the CDR3. Germline CDR1 LGHNA, CDR2 YNFKEQ. The CDR3 DNA sequence: TGTGCCAGCAGCCAAGCCGTCCGGACAGGGGGGGATACGCAGTATTTT. Encoded protein: CASSQAVRTGGDTQYF.

This chain joins TRBV4-2 and TRBJ2-3, with TRBD2 identical over 9 bases. Germline trimming cut 0 bases from V and 4 bases from J; bases unmatched to any gene: 8. This CDR3 has 17 residues. CDR1 and CDR2 (germline): LGHNA, YNFKEQ. The CDR3 coding sequence is TGTGCCAGCAGCCAAGATATGGCGGGGGGGGTCTCAGATACGCAGTATTTT. Translation: CASSQDMAGGVSDTQYF.

The chain combines TRBV5-6 with TRBJ1-2; 8 bases agree with TRBD1. CDR1 is SGHDT, CDR2 YYEEEE, per germline. V was clipped by 3 bases and J by 0 bases; unmatched bases: 10. The CDR3 spans 17 residues. The DNA of the CDR3 is TGTGCCAGCAGCTCCGCGGGACAGGCGAACTCTAACTATGGCTACACCTTC. Translated: CASSSAGQANSNYGYTF.